Here is one T cell receptor (beta chain) with its context. This sample is part of a study of blood T cell repertoires in COVID-19. On the study more broadly: Specimens from acute and convalescent COVID-19 originated in the United States, Italy and Spain. PBMCs, B-cell-depleted T cells, or T cells were the source of the cDNA or gDNA that made up the material.

Authors' methods: Nucleated cell counts were estimated from reference gene primer amplification. The data were produced by immunoSEQ multiplex PCR, yet TCRdb's version contains in-frame clones alone and is incomplete. V and J calls and clone size are given by that table; D and trimming were obtained from the DNA. The sample lists 200,000 or so clones, around 90% occurring once. Germline V gene sequence: CDR1 MNHNS, CDR2 SASEGT. The CDR3 is 13 residues long. The V end lost 2 bases, the J end lost 9 bases, and 11 bases lay between the germline ends. V usage is TRBV6-1 and J usage is TRBJ1-5; no clear D. This TCR derives from a man in his sixties who had recovered from COVID-19. What was sequenced was peripheral blood. The chain's CDR3 is CASSEYPGTPQHF. The CDR3 DNA is TGTGCCAGCAGTGAATATCCTGGCACGCCCCAGCATTTT.